One and the same sample provided the 24 T cell receptor beta chains below, sequenced in a study of breast tumors, draining lymph nodes, adjacent tissues. One entry per CDR3 protein, called by TCRdb with MiXCR from the multiplex PCR reads. Of about 22,000 distinct CDR3 sequences in the sample, under 60% were seen once. Source material: breast tumor tissue. These receptors all come from a female donor with breast cancer. Some clones in this sample may be carry-over from other donors' samples.

This clonotype counts as medium-sized. The DNA of the CDR3 is TGTGCCAGCAGCCTGACAGGGTGGAGGCCCCAGCATTTT. Translated, it gives CASSLTGWRPQHF. The chain is built from TRBV5-8 and TRBJ1-5, with 7 bases lining up with TRBD1. The CDR3 spans 13 residues. With 4 bases clipped from V and 9 bases from J, the junction kept 7 bases outside the gene matches. CDR1 is SGHTS, CDR2 YDEGEE, per germline.

The J gene is TRBJ2-2, the V gene TRBV29-1; D is perhaps TRBD1 (5 bases). V lost 7 bases and J lost 6, with 12 bases in between. The CDR3 length is 12 residues. CDR1 is SQVTM, CDR2 ANQGSEA, per germline. This chain's CDR3 is CSGLDNSGELFF. The CDR3 DNA sequence: TGCAGCGGCCTGGACAATTCCGGGGAGCTGTTTTTT.

The V call is TRBV24-1, the J call TRBJ2-7, with 9 bases lining up with TRBD1. The CDR3 runs to 14 residues. Germline values: CDR1 KGHDR, CDR2 SFDVKD. Trimming removed 2 bases from V and 5 bases from J; junction bases left unmatched: 3. This CDR3 reads CATSDSRDRDEQYF. The CDR3 DNA reads TGTGCCACCAGTGATTCGAGGGACAGGGACGAGCAGTACTTC.

This clonotype was counted ten times or more. J is TRBJ2-6 and V is TRBV19; the D gene is possibly TRBD2 (5 bases). Germline CDR1 is LNHDA and CDR2 is SQIVND (reference sequence). The ends were cut back, 8 bases at V and 1 base at J, with 6 bases in the middle. The CDR3 contains 13 residues. CDR3 nucleotides: TGTGCCAGTGGGGAGTCTGGGGCCAACGTCCTGACTTTC. Its translation: CASGESGANVLTF.

The table lists this clonotype with many counts. The chain links TRBV3-1 to TRBJ2-1; 10 positions match TRBD2. This CDR3 contains 15 residues. V shed 8 bases, J shed 6 bases, and the junction held 10 bases outside the gene matches. Germline loops: CDR1 LGHDT, CDR2 YNNKEL (reference sequence). CDR3 region: CASHWTSGPVNEQFF. The CDR3 nucleotides are TGTGCCAGCCACTGGACTAGCGGCCCCGTCAATGAGCAGTTCTTC.

V is TRBV5-1 and J is TRBJ2-5; 9 positions agree with TRBD1. V lost 5 bases and J lost 4; bases outside the gene matches: 12. Germline V CDR1 and CDR2: SGHRS, YFSETQ. This CDR3 is 16 amino acids long. The CDR3 reads CASSSGQGFDVETQYF. For the CDR3, the DNA is TGCGCCAGCAGTTCAGGACAGGGGTTCGACGTAGAGACCCAGTACTTC.

This clonotype is categorized as medium-sized. The chain joins TRBV28 to TRBJ2-7; D is undetermined. The CDR3 length is 11 residues. The germline V and J ends were trimmed by 2 bases and 4 bases, with 3 bases remaining between them. CDR1 and CDR2 (germline): MDHEN, SYDVKM. This CDR3 is CASSLGYEQYF. The CDR3 coding sequence is TGTGCCAGCAGTTTAGGGTACGAGCAGTACTTC.

This clonotype was counted a few times. The genes are TRBV10-2 and TRBJ1-3; D remains ambiguous. V lost 6 bases, J lost 0 bases, and 15 bases lay in between. The CDR3 contains 16 residues. CDR1 and CDR2 (germline): WSHSY, SAAADI. The CDR3 loop reads CASRGSDFHSGNTIYF. DNA for the CDR3: TGCGCCAGCAGGGGGTCGGACTTCCACTCTGGAAACACCATATATTTT.

The gene calls are TRBV2 and TRBJ2-3; 7 nucleotides align to TRBD2. The trim removed 8 bases at V and 4 bases at J, leaving 9 bases unmatched. The V gene's germline CDR1 is SNHLY and CDR2 FYNNEI. The CDR3 has 14 amino acids. Here the CDR3 reads CASGVRGGADTQYF. The CDR3, as DNA: TGTGCCAGCGGGGTGAGGGGAGGGGCAGATACGCAGTATTTT.

J is TRBJ1-5 and V is TRBV7-2; TRBD1 is a possible D gene (5 bases). Germline-derived CDR1 and CDR2 are SGHTA and FQGNSA. The CDR3 contains 14 residues. Trimming shortened V by 3 bases and J by 6 bases, and 12 bases separated the two germline ends. In nucleotides, the CDR3 is TGTGCCAGCAGCTTTCGGGGGGGGATTCAGCCCCAGCATTTT. It translates to CASSFRGGIQPQHF.

This clonotype is categorized as medium-sized. The rearrangement uses TRBV20-1 and TRBJ2-3; TRBD2 agrees at 8 bases. This CDR3 is 13 amino acids long. From germline, CDR1 is DFQATT and CDR2 SNEGSKA (reference sequence). V dropped 5 bases and J dropped 1; count of bases not matched to a gene: 2. The CDR3 DNA sequence: TGCAGTGCTGAACTAGCGGGCACAGATACGCAGTATTTT. Translation: CSAELAGTDTQYF.

DNA for the CDR3: TGTGCCAGCTCTTCCAGGGGGTTTAGGAACACCGGGGAGCTGTTTTTT. This sequence encodes CASSSRGFRNTGELFF. This chain joins TRBV2 and TRBJ2-2, with TRBD1 matching 7 bases. In germline, CDR1 is SNHLY, CDR2 FYNNEI. The CDR3 sequence is 16 residues long. After removal of 8 bases from V and 1 base from J, the junction contained 10 bases not matched to a gene.

This chain links TRBV2 with TRBJ1-2; 7 bases align to TRBD1. The CDR3 runs to 11 residues. Per the germline V gene, CDR1 is SNHLY and CDR2 is FYNNEI. In nucleotides, the CDR3 is TGTGCTAAGGAGGGACAGTGGGGCTACACCTTC. It yields the protein CAKEGQWGYTF.

The rearrangement links TRBV4-1 to TRBJ2-7, with unresolved D. The CDR3 covers 14 residues. The germline V and J ends were trimmed by 4 bases and 6 bases, with 16 bases remaining between them. Germline CDR1 is MGHRA and CDR2 is YSYEKL. CDR3 DNA: TGCGCCAGCAGCCCCTTGGGTGGGCCCTCCGAGCAGTACTTC. Protein: CASSPLGGPSEQYF.

This clonotype occurred many times. The chain recombines TRBV20-1 with TRBJ2-2; TRBD2 matches at 13 bases. The CDR3 has 17 amino acids. Per the germline V gene, CDR1 is DFQATT and CDR2 is SNEGSKA (reference sequence). J gave up 7 bases and V 5 bases, and 13 bases lay outside the gene matches. The CDR3 loop is CSAFGLAGALIGGELFF. The CDR3, as DNA: TGCAGTGCTTTCGGACTAGCGGGGGCTCTAATAGGCGGGGAGCTGTTTTTT.

The chain is built from TRBV11-2 and TRBJ2-5, with 7 nucleotides matching TRBD2. The V gene end was trimmed by 5 bases and the J gene end by 11 bases; junction bases not matched to a gene: 5. The CDR3 is 11 residues long. Per germline, CDR1 SGHAT and CDR2 FQNNGV. The CDR3 reads CASSPGLSQYF. As DNA, the CDR3 is TGTGCCAGCAGCCCGGGACTAAGTCAGTACTTC.

This clonotype was counted ten times or more. The chain recombines TRBV11-3 with TRBJ2-7, with D possibly TRBD1 on 5 matching bases. The CDR3 length is 15 residues. Germline CDR1 SGHNT, CDR2 YENEEA. The germline V and J ends were trimmed by 1 base and 0 bases, with 10 bases remaining between them. CDR3 sequence: CASSLAMTASYEQYF. In DNA form, the CDR3 reads TGTGCCAGCAGCTTAGCGATGACAGCCTCCTACGAGCAGTACTTC.

The gene calls are TRBV5-1 and TRBJ2-7; 8 bases line up with TRBD1. Trimming at V came to 1 base and at J to 4 bases, leaving 1 base not matched to a gene. The CDR3 length is 13 residues. Germline V gene sequence: CDR1 SGHRS, CDR2 YFSETQ. For the CDR3, the DNA is TGCGCCAGCAGCTTGACAGGGGGATACGAGCAGTACTTC. It codes for CASSLTGGYEQYF.

This clonotype was observed at least ten times. J is TRBJ2-1 and V is TRBV6-2 or TRBV6-3; 12 bases are a match to TRBD2. CDR3 size: 16 residues. V was pared by 5 bases and J by 4 bases, with 6 bases of the junction left unmatched. The germline V gene has CDR1 MNHEY and CDR2 SVGEGT. The chain's CDR3 is CASSPSSGGVYNEQFF. DNA for the CDR3: TGTGCCAGCAGTCCCTCTAGCGGGGGGGTTTACAATGAGCAGTTCTTC.

This chain joins TRBV12-3 or TRBV12-4 and TRBJ2-7; 7 nucleotides line up with TRBD2. CDR3 size: 11 residues. Germline trimming cut 5 bases from V and 7 bases from J; bases unmatched to any gene: 2. The CDR3 spells CASSREGEQYF. The DNA for the CDR3 is TGTGCCAGCAGTAGGGAGGGGGAGCAGTACTTC.

Relative to its sample, this clonotype is medium-sized. The chain links TRBV7-9 to TRBJ1-2; D call uncertain. The CDR3 is 14 residues long. The V gene lost 3 bases and the J gene lost 1 base, with 9 bases spanning the gap. The germline CDR1 and CDR2 sequences are SEHNR and FQNEAQ (reference sequence). CDR3 residues: CASSFSGFNYGYTF. In DNA form, the CDR3 reads TGTGCCAGCAGCTTTTCTGGGTTTAACTATGGCTACACCTTC.

The chain recombines TRBV7-3 with TRBJ2-7; 12 bases line up with TRBD2. J gave up 5 bases and V 1 base, and 9 bases lay outside the gene matches. Germline assignment: CDR1 SGHTA and CDR2 FQGTGA. The CDR3 is 17 amino acids. CDR3 DNA: TGTGCCAGCAGCTTAATGCCCCAACTAGCGGGAGGTAACGAGCAGTACTTC. Amino acid sequence: CASSLMPQLAGGNEQYF.

Relative to its sample, this clonotype is medium-sized (0.01 to 0.1%). The chain couples TRBV2 to TRBJ2-1; D possibly uses TRBD1 or TRBD2 (5 bases each). Looked up from germline, CDR1 is SNHLY and CDR2 is FYNNEI. V lost 6 bases and J 2 bases, leaving 14 bases between the germline ends. This CDR3 has 15 amino acids. CDR3 in amino acids: CASRGPGRTYNEQFF. The CDR3 region has the DNA TGTGCCAGCAGGGGACCGGGACGGACCTACAATGAGCAGTTCTTC. The entire variable domain, with the rest obtained from reference TRBV2 and TRBJ2-1, is as follows: EPEVTQTPSHQVTQMGQEVILRCVPISNHLYFYWYRQILGQKVEFLVSFYNNEISEKSEIFDDQFSVERPDGSNFTLKIRSTKLEDSAMYFCASRGPGRTYNEQFFGPGTRLTVL.

The chain couples TRBV7-9 to TRBJ1-4, with TRBD1 matching 8 bases. Per germline, CDR1 SEHNR and CDR2 FQNEAQ (reference sequence). The V gene end was trimmed by 3 bases and the J gene end by 2 bases; junction bases not matched to a gene: 5. This CDR3 spans 16 amino acids. CDR3 in DNA: TGTGCCAGCAGCTTGTGGAGGACAGGGACTAATGAAAAACTGTTTTTT. Its protein is CASSLWRTGTNEKLFF.